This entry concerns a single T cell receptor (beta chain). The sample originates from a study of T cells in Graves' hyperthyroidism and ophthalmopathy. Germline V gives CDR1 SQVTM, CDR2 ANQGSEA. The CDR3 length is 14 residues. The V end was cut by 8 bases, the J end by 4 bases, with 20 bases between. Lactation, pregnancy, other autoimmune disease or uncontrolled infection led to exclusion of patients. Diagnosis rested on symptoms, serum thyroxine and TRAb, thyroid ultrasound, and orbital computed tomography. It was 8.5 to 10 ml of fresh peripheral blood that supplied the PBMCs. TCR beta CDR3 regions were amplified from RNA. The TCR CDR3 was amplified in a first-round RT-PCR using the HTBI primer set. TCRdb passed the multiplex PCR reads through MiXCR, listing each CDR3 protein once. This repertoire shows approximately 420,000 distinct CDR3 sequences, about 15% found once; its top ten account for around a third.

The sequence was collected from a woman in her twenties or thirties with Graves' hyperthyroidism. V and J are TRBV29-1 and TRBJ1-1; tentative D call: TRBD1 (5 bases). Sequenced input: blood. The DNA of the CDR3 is TGCAGCCCCGTTGGTCCGGGCGGGGGCACTGAAGCTTTCTTT. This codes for CSPVGPGGGTEAFF.